This entry concerns a single T cell receptor (beta chain). These data belong to a study of blood T cell repertoires in COVID-19. Libraries were prepared by immunoSEQ multiplex PCR; TCRdb keeps only in-frame clonotypes and omits some of them. The sample holds just over 350,000 clones; roughly 84% are singletons and the top ten take 3%. Germline V gives CDR1 LGHDT, CDR2 YNNKEL (reference sequence). The ends were cut back, 3 bases at V and 14 bases at J, with 14 bases in the middle. The CDR3 length is 13 residues. Self-reported history from a screening survey and questionnaire set each donor's cohort. Material: PBMCs or T cells enriched from blood (not recorded which). This TCR derives from a woman aged 25-40 years who had recovered from COVID-19. The V and J genes are TRBV3-1 (or the pseudogene TRBV3-2) and TRBJ1-6; D is perhaps TRBD1 (6 bases). The CDR3 sequence: CASSQDSLRALHF. In nucleotides, the CDR3 is TGTGCCAGCAGCCAGGACAGCCTGAGGGCCCTCCACTTT.